Given below is one TCR beta chain in context. Its antigen is not identified. Based on clinical symptoms, serum thyroxine and TRAb, thyroid ultrasound and orbital computed tomography, diagnoses were reached. CDR1 is LNHDA and CDR2 is SQIVND in the germline V gene (reference sequence). The CDR3 sequence is 14 residues long. V lost 6 bases, J lost 6 bases, and 17 bases lay in between. The entry originates in a study of T cells in Graves' hyperthyroidism and ophthalmopathy. Regions amplified from RNA transcripts were the TCR beta CDR3 regions. Researchers ran a first-round RT-PCR on the TCR CDR3 using the HTBI primer set. One entry per CDR3 protein, called by TCRdb with MiXCR from the multiplex PCR reads. The sample shows approximately 400,000 distinct CDR3 sequences, 13% of them seen only once. The study, taken as a whole, reports: Expanded thyroid clonotypes (above 0.001) were mostly also found in blood.

The chain is built from TRBV19 and TRBJ1-1; TRBD1 is a possible D gene (6 bases). The receptor's source is a man aged 30 to 39 with Graves' hyperthyroidism that later progressed to Graves' ophthalmopathy. The specimen was blood. The CDR3 DNA follows: TGTGCCAGTAGCCTCAGCCGGGACACGTCTGAAGCTTTCTTT. Translated: CASSLSRDTSEAFF.